This T cell receptor (beta chain) is from a study of OX40 agonist ivuxolimab in advanced cancers. Note on this clone: The antigen is not known.

Notes on the study in general: People who partly responded at 0.1-3.0 mg/kg had some of the least clonal expansion seen. On average, CD8+ T cells had more expanded clones than CD4+.

Repertoires were generated with immunoSEQ multiplex PCR, while TCRdb's copy carries only in-frame clones and drops some. Of about 62,000 clones in the sample, 85% are singletons; the top ten hold 4%. This CDR3 region has 15 residues. Germline V gives CDR1 KGHSH, CDR2 LQKENI. V lost 2 bases, J lost 5 bases, and 12 bases lay in between. The V gene is TRBV18, the J gene TRBJ1-4, with D possibly matching TRBD1 (5 bases). The sequence derives from an adult with an advanced solid tumor such as melanoma, head and neck, liver or kidney cancer. Source: CD4+ or CD8+ T cells sorted from blood, taken in a trial of the OX40 agonist ivuxolimab. The DNA of the CDR3 is TGTGCCAGCTCACCATCGTGGGGACTCAATGAAAAACTGTTTTTT. Translation: CASSPSWGLNEKLFF.